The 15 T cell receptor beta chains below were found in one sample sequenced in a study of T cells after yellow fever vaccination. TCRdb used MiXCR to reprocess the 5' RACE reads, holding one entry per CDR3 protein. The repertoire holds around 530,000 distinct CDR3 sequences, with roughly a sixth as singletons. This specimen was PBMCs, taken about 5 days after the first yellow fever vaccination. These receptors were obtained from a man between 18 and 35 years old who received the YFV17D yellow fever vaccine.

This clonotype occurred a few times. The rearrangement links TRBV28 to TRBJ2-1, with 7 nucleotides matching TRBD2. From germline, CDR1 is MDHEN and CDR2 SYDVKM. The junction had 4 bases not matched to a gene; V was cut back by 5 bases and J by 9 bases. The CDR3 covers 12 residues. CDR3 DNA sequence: TGTGCCAGCAGTCCCTGGGGGGGTGAGCAGTTCTTC. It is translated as CASSPWGGEQFF. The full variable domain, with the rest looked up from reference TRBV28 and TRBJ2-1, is DVKVTQSSRYLVKRTGEKVFLECVQDMDHENMFWYRQDPGLGLRLIYFSYDVKMKEKGDIPEGYSVSREKKERFSLILESASTNQTSMYLCASSPWGGEQFFGPGTRLTVL.

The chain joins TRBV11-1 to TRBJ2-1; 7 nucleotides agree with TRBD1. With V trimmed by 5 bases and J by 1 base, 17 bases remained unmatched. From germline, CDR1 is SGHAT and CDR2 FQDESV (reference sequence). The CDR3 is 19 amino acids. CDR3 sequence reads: CASSGPIKTGTESYNEQFF. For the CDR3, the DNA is TGTGCCAGCAGCGGACCCATAAAAACCGGGACAGAGTCCTACAATGAGCAGTTCTTC. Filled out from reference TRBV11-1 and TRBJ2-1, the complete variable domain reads EAEVAQSPRYKITEKSQAVAFWCDPISGHATLYWYRQILGQGPELLVQFQDESVVDDSQLPKDRFSAERLKGVDSTLKIQPAELGDSAMYLCASSGPIKTGTESYNEQFFGPGTRLTVL.

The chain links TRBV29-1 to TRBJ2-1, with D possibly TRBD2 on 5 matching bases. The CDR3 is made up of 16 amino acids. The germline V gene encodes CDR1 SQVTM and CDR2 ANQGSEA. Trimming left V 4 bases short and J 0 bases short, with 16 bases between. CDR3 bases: TGCAGCGTTGGTTGGGGTGTGGACTTCTCCTACAATGAGCAGTTCTTC. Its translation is CSVGWGVDFSYNEQFF.

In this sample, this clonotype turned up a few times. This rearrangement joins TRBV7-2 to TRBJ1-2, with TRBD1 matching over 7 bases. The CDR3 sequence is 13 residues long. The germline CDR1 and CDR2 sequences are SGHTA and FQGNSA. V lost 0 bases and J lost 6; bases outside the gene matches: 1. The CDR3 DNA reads TGTGCCAGCAGCTTAGCACAGGGGCATGGCTACACCTTC. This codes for CASSLAQGHGYTF.

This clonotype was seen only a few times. CDR3 protein: CASSQDSLQPYGYTF. As DNA, the CDR3 is TGCGCCAGCAGCCAAGATAGCTTACAGCCTTATGGCTACACCTTC. The chain recombines TRBV4-3 with TRBJ1-2; D is ambiguous. CDR3 size: 15 residues. Looked up from germline, CDR1 is LGHNA and CDR2 is YSLEER. V dropped 0 bases and J dropped 5 bases, with 13 bases sitting between them.

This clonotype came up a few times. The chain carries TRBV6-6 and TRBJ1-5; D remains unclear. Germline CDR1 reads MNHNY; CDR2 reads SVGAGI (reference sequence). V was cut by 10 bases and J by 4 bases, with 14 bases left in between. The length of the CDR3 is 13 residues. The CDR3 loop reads CATHQDLNQPQHF. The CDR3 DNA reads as TGTGCCACCCATCAGGACCTTAATCAGCCCCAGCATTTT.

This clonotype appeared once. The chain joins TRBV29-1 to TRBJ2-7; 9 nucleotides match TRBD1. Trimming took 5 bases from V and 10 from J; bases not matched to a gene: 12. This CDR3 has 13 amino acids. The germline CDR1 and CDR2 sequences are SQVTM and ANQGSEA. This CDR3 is CSVWDGQGTNQYV. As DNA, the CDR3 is TGCAGCGTTTGGGACGGACAGGGGACGAATCAGTACGTC.

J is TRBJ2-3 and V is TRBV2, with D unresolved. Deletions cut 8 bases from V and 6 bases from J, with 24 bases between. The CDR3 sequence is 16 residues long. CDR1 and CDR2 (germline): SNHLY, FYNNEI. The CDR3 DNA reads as TGTGCCAGCCTAAGGGTTAGTAGCTCCACCACGGATACGCAGTATTTT. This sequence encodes CASLRVSSSTTDTQYF. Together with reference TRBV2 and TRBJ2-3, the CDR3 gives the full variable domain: EPEVTQTPSHQVTQMGQEVILRCVPISNHLYFYWYRQILGQKVEFLVSFYNNEISEKSEIFDDQFSVERPDGSNFTLKIRSTKLEDSAMYFCASLRVSSSTTDTQYFGPGTRLTVL.

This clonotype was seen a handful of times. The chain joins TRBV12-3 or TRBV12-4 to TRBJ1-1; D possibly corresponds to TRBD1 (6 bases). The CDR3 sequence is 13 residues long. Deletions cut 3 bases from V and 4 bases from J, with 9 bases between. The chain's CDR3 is CASSFGGPTEAFF. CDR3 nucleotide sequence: TGTGCCAGCAGTTTCGGGGGGCCCACTGAAGCTTTCTTT.

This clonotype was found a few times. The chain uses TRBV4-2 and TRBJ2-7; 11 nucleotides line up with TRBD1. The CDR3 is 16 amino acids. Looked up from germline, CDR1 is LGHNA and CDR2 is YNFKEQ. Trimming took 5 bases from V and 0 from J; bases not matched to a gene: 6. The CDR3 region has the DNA TGTGCCAGCAGCTGGGACAGGGGGTCTCTCTCCTACGAGCAGTACTTC. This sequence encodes CASSWDRGSLSYEQYF.

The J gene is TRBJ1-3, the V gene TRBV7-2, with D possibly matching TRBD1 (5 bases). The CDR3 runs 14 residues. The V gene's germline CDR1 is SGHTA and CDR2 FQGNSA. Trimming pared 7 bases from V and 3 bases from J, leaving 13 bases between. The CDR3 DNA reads TGTGCCAGCACCGATCGGGGACTTGGAAACACCATATATTTT. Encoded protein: CASTDRGLGNTIYF.

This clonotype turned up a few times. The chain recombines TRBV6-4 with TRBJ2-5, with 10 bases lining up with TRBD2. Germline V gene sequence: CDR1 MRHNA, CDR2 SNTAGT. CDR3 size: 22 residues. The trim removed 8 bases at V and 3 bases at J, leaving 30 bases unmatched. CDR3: CASQRTQRGVTSGVTSEETQYF. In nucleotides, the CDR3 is TGTGCCAGCCAGAGGACCCAGCGAGGAGTAACTAGCGGGGTTACCAGCGAAGAGACCCAGTACTTC.

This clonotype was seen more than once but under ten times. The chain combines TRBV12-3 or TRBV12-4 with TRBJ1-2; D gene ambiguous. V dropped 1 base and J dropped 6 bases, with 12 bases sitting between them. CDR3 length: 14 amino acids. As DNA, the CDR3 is TGTGCCAGCAGTTTAGAGGATTGGTCTCATGGCTACACCTTC. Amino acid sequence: CASSLEDWSHGYTF.

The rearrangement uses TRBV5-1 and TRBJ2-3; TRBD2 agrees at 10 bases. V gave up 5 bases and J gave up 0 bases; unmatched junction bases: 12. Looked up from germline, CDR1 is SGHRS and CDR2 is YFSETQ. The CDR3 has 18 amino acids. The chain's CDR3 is CASRRVPERGGSTDTQYF. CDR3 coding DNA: TGCGCCAGCAGAAGGGTCCCGGAGCGGGGGGGAAGCACAGATACGCAGTATTTT.

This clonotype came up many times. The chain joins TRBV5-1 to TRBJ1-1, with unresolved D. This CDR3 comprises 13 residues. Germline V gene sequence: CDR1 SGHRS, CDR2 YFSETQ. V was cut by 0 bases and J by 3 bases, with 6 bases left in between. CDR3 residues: CASSLALDTEAFF. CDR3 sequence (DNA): TGCGCCAGCAGCTTGGCCCTCGACACTGAAGCTTTCTTT.